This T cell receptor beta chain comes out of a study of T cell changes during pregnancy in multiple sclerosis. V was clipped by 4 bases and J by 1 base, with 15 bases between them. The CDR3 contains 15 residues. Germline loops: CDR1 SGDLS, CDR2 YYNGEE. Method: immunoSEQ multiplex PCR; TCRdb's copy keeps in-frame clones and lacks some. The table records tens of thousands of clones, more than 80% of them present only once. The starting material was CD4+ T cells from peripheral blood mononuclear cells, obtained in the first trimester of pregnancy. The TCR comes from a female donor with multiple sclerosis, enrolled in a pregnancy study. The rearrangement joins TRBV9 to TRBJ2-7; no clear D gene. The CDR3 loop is CASSPDWVPSYEQYF. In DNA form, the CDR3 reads TGTGCCAGCAGCCCTGACTGGGTCCCATCCTACGAGCAGTACTTC.